The rows below give T cell receptor beta chains drawn from one sample of a study of ipilimumab plus nivolumab after autologous stem cell transplantation. Using immunoSEQ multiplex PCR, the repertoire was profiled, and TCRdb retains in-frame clones only, with some absent. The table shows under 20,000 clones, with roughly 84% occurring only once. Specimen: PBMCs, collected in a trial of ipilimumab plus nivolumab as post-transplant consolidation. The receptors originated from a male donor with diffuse large B-cell lymphoma. The CDR3 runs from the conserved cysteine through the conserved F or W. The D gene is left open where the match is weak. The size of a clone is reported for some rows only, either as once, few or many, or as a class for expanded clones.

len: 16; j_gene: TRBJ2-1; abundance: -; d_gene: -; v_gene: TRBV5-1; CDR3nt: TGCGCCAGCAGCTTGGCGGACCTTTCCTACTACAATGAGCAGTTCTTC; CDR3aa: CASSLADLSYYNEQFF
len: 17; j_gene: TRBJ2-1; abundance: -; d_gene: TRBD1; v_gene: TRBV7-9; CDR3nt: TGTGCCAGCAGCTTAGCGGCCGGGACAGGGGGAAACAATGAGCAGTTCTTC; CDR3aa: CASSLAAGTGGNNEQFF
len: 15; j_gene: TRBJ2-7; abundance: medium-sized; d_gene: -; v_gene: TRBV28; CDR3nt: TGTGCCAGCAGGTCCCCAGGGGGGCTGTGGTACGAGCAGTACTTC; CDR3aa: CASRSPGGLWYEQYF
len: 13; j_gene: TRBJ1-5; abundance: -; d_gene: -; v_gene: TRBV18; CDR3nt: TGTGCCAGCTCAGACAGCCACAATCAGCCCCAGCATTTT; CDR3aa: CASSDSHNQPQHF
len: 13; j_gene: TRBJ2-7; abundance: -; d_gene: -; v_gene: TRBV14; CDR3nt: TGTGCCAGCAGCCAGGGTCTGGCCTACGAGCAGTACTTC; CDR3aa: CASSQGLAYEQYF
len: 15; j_gene: TRBJ2-1; abundance: -; d_gene: TRBD2; v_gene: TRBV10-1; CDR3nt: TGCGCCAGTTCTAGCGGGAGGGCCGGGTACAATGAGCAGTTCTTC; CDR3aa: CASSSGRAGYNEQFF
len: 17; j_gene: TRBJ2-6; abundance: -; d_gene: -; v_gene: TRBV5-1; CDR3nt: TGCGCCAGCAGCTTGGGGACCCCCATCTCTGGGGCCAACGTCCTGACTTTC; CDR3aa: CASSLGTPISGANVLTF
len: 12; j_gene: TRBJ1-2; abundance: once; d_gene: TRBD1; v_gene: TRBV29-1; CDR3nt: TGCAGCGTAGACAGGGCTAATGGTGGCTACACCTTC; CDR3aa: CSVDRANGGYTF
len: 13; j_gene: TRBJ2-5; abundance: few; d_gene: TRBD2; v_gene: TRBV10-3; CDR3nt: TGTGCCACCGCGGGAGTTGAGCAAGAGACCCAGTACTTC; CDR3aa: CATAGVEQETQYF
len: 16; j_gene: TRBJ2-3; abundance: -; d_gene: TRBD2; v_gene: TRBV7-3; CDR3nt: TGTGCCAGCAGCCCCCGGTCTAGCGGGACGACAGATACGCAGTATTTT; CDR3aa: CASSPRSSGTTDTQYF
len: 14; j_gene: TRBJ2-7; abundance: -; d_gene: -; v_gene: TRBV13; CDR3nt: TGTGCCAGCAGCTTGGGTAGCGCCCTGGGCGAGCAGTACTTC; CDR3aa: CASSLGSALGEQYF
len: 14; j_gene: TRBJ2-3; abundance: once; d_gene: -; v_gene: TRBV19; CDR3nt: TGTGCCAGTATGAGGGCCCGGGGCACAGATACGCAGTATTTT; CDR3aa: CASMRARGTDTQYF
len: 12; j_gene: TRBJ1-1; abundance: -; d_gene: -; v_gene: TRBV10-2; CDR3nt: TGCGCCAGCAGGACACCGGGGGAAAAAGCTTTCTTT; CDR3aa: CASRTPGEKAFF
len: 14; j_gene: TRBJ2-7; abundance: -; d_gene: -; v_gene: TRBV10-1; CDR3nt: TGCGCCAGCAGTGAGTCGAGATATGCCGGCGAGCAGTACTTC; CDR3aa: CASSESRYAGEQYF
len: 17; j_gene: TRBJ1-4; abundance: -; d_gene: TRBD1; v_gene: TRBV5-4; CDR3nt: TGTGCCAGCAGCGCTGGACAGGGTAAAGATGGAGGGGAAAAACTGTTTTTT; CDR3aa: CASSAGQGKDGGEKLFF
len: 15; j_gene: TRBJ2-7; abundance: -; d_gene: TRBD2; v_gene: TRBV4-2; CDR3nt: TGTGCCAGCAGCCAAGACTTAGCGGGAGATAGGGAGCAGTACTTC; CDR3aa: CASSQDLAGDREQYF
len: 15; j_gene: TRBJ2-7; abundance: -; d_gene: TRBD1; v_gene: TRBV2; CDR3nt: TGTGCCAGCAGTGTGGGGGACAGGGGGGTCGACGAGCAGTACTTC; CDR3aa: CASSVGDRGVDEQYF
len: 14; j_gene: TRBJ1-2; abundance: -; d_gene: -; v_gene: TRBV25-1; CDR3nt: TGTGCCAGCAGTGGCACAGGGTCTCTGAGTGGCTACACCTTC; CDR3aa: CASSGTGSLSGYTF
len: 13; j_gene: TRBJ2-3; abundance: -; d_gene: -; v_gene: TRBV29-1; CDR3nt: TGCAGCGTTGAGTTCCGCGGCACAGATACGCAGTATTTT; CDR3aa: CSVEFRGTDTQYF
len: 15; j_gene: TRBJ1-3; abundance: once; d_gene: -; v_gene: TRBV5-5; CDR3nt: TGTGCCAGCAGATACAGGGAAGCCTCTGGAAACACCATATATTTT; CDR3aa: CASRYREASGNTIYF
len: 13; j_gene: TRBJ2-7; abundance: -; d_gene: -; v_gene: TRBV25-1; CDR3nt: TGTGCCAGCAGAGGGACTGCCCTCTACGAGCAGTACTTC; CDR3aa: CASRGTALYEQYF
len: 13; j_gene: TRBJ2-7; abundance: few; d_gene: -; v_gene: TRBV29-1; CDR3nt: TGCAGCGTTGCTAACGACTACCCCTACGAGCAGTACTTC; CDR3aa: CSVANDYPYEQYF
len: 18; j_gene: TRBJ2-1; abundance: few; d_gene: -; v_gene: TRBV7-9; CDR3nt: TGTGCCAGCACCTTGGGTTCCCTTCTCCTCTTCTCCTACAATGAGCAGTTCTTC; CDR3aa: CASTLGSLLLFSYNEQFF
len: 14; j_gene: TRBJ2-3; abundance: -; d_gene: -; v_gene: TRBV2; CDR3nt: TGTGCCAGCAGTGAGGACTCGGGAACAGATACGCAGTATTTT; CDR3aa: CASSEDSGTDTQYF
len: 14; j_gene: TRBJ1-5; abundance: -; d_gene: -; v_gene: TRBV27; CDR3nt: TGTGCCAGCAGTTTATCGCGAGGTAATCAGCCCCAGCATTTT; CDR3aa: CASSLSRGNQPQHF
len: 15; j_gene: TRBJ2-1; abundance: -; d_gene: TRBD1; v_gene: TRBV6-4; CDR3nt: TGTGCCAGCAGCGCAACCGGGACAGTCTATGATGAGCAGTTCTTC; CDR3aa: CASSATGTVYDEQFF
len: 15; j_gene: TRBJ1-2; abundance: -; d_gene: -; v_gene: TRBV27; CDR3nt: TGTGCCAGCAGCCGACGTGTGGGGGCCAACTATGGCTACACCTTC; CDR3aa: CASSRRVGANYGYTF
len: 14; j_gene: TRBJ1-2; abundance: -; d_gene: TRBD1; v_gene: TRBV2; CDR3nt: TGTGCCAGCAGTAGACAGGGGGATAGAGATGGCTACACCTTC; CDR3aa: CASSRQGDRDGYTF
len: 15; j_gene: TRBJ1-6; abundance: -; d_gene: -; v_gene: TRBV12-5; CDR3nt: TGTGCTAGTGGGCCTGGTAGTTTGAATAATTCACCCCTCCACTTT; CDR3aa: CASGPGSLNNSPLHF
len: 13; j_gene: TRBJ1-3; abundance: -; d_gene: -; v_gene: TRBV9; CDR3nt: TGTGCCAGCAGCGTAGATTCGGGAAACACCATATATTTT; CDR3aa: CASSVDSGNTIYF